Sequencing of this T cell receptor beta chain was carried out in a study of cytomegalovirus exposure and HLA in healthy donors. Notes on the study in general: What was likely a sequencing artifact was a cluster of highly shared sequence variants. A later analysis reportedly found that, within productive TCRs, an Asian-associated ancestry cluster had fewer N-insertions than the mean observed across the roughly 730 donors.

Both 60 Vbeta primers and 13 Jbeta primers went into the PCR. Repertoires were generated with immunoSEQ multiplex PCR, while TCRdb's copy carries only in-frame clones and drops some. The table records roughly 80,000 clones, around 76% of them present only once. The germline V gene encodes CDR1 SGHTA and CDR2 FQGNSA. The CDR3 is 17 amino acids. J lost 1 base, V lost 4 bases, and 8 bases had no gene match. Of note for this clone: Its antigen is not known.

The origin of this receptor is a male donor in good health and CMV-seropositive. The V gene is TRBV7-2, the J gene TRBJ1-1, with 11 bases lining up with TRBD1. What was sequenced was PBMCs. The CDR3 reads CASSWTGTGGTNTEAFF. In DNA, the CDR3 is TGTGCCAGCAGCTGGACCGGGACAGGGGGGACGAACACTGAAGCTTTCTTT.